This entry is about one T cell receptor beta chain. 60 Vbeta and 13 Jbeta primers were used in PCR. In the study's own analysis: As a later analysis found, there were 80 million or so unique TCR beta chains, of which around 10 million were shared. Profiled with immunoSEQ multiplex PCR; TCRdb holds only in-frame clones, not every one. That table furnishes V, J and clone size, whereas the DNA furnished D and trimming. Of about 43,000 clones listed, 64% are singletons. The record originates from a study of cytomegalovirus exposure and HLA in healthy donors. The clonotype was recovered from a human donor in good health. Sequenced sample: PBMCs.

CDR3 bases: TGTGCCAGCAGTTCACCGGGTGAAGGTGGCCCTGAAGCTTTCTTT. Translated: CASSSPGEGGPEAFF. The chain links TRBV27 to TRBJ1-1, with unresolved D. The V and J ends lost 4 bases and 6 bases respectively, with 18 bases between them. CDR3 length equals 15 residues. Germline loops: CDR1 MNHEY, CDR2 SMNVEV (reference sequence).